The entry that follows covers one T cell receptor beta chain sequence. Its cognate antigen is unknown. This entry is derived from a study of T cell responses to AZD1222 COVID-19 vaccine. Study in general: Pooled together were second doses at about 4 or about 12 weeks. Notes on the study in general: Spike-spanning, vaccine-associated CD4 TCRs were dominant at 160-218 and 743-854. Researchers took repertoire samples only after the peak T cell response had come.

Measured with immunoSEQ multiplex PCR; TCRdb has only the in-frame clones, and not every one. This table has about 57,000 clones, approximately 83% appearing once. The source material was peripheral blood, sampled on day 0 of AZD1222 vaccination. This clonotype originated in an adult in good health.

DNA of the CDR3: TGTGCCAGTAGTATCGACAGCGCTAGCAATCAGCCCCAGCATTTT. Its translation is CASSIDSASNQPQHF. This chain connects TRBV19 to TRBJ1-5; possibly TRBD1 for D (5 bases). Germline V gives CDR1 LNHDA, CDR2 SQIVND (reference sequence). This CDR3 is 15 amino acids long. Trimming cost V 3 bases and J 0 bases, with 9 bases left between them.